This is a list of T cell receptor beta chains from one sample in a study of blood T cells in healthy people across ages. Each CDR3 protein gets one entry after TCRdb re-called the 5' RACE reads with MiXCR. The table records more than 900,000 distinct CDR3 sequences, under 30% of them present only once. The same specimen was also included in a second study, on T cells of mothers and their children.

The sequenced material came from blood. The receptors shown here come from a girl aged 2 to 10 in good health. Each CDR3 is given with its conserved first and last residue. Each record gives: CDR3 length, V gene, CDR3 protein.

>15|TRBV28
CASSSWGASTDTQYF
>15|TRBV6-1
CASSDVGQAFFTQYF
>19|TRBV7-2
CASSLASTGNSRMNTEAFF
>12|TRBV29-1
CSVDSTIDEQLF
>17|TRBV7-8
CASSLPVEASPTGELFF
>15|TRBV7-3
CASSFRGTPEETQYF
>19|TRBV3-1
CASSQGRGTSGGTYNEQFF
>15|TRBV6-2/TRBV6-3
CASHPKGNRNTEAFF
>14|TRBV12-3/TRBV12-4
CASTTLSVDQPQHF
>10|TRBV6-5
CASFGRGYTF
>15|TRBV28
CVSPGQGEVNTEAFF
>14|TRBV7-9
CASSLKGQSYEQYF
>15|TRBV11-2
CASTTGTFLAGELFF
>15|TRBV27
CASSPLGQTNQPQHF
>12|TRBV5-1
CASSLPIGELFF
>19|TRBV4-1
CASSQDHLEVAAPFYGYTF
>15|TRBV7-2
CASSLQGRGYTEAFF
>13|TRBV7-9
CASSFIWDDEQFF
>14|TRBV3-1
CASSQILGSGIQYF
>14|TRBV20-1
CSATTGVSYNEQFF
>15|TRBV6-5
CASSYSRVSNHPQHF
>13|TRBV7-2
CASTPTGYNEQFF
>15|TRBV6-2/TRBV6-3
CASRGGTTVRGEQYF
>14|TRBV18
CASSPVTRQETQYF
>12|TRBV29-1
CSVEEPGLTQFF
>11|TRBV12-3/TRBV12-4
CASLRGDTQYF
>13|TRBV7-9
CAAGQGNYNEQFF
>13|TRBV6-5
CARTRGGLETQYF
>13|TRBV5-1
CASSLARDQPQHF
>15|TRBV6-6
CASSYEGAQQETQYF
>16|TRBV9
CASSVDGTGSTDTQYF
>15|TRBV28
CASSLTASGRSEQYF
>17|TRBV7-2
CASSLSGPSTFYNEQFF
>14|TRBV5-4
CASSKADGTGELFF
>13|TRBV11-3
CASSSAEYNEQFF
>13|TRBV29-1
CSVLGYGYNEQFF
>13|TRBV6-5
CASNTAYSYEQYF
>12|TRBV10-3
CAIGTVSYEQYF
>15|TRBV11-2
CASSTGGTGEETQYF
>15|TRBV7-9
CASSPAGTGGYEQYF
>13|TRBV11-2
CASSLDGLAEQYF
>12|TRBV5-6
CASSTSVETQYF